A selection of T cell receptor beta chains follows, all from one sample in a study of blood T cell repertoires in COVID-19. Sequenced by immunoSEQ multiplex PCR; TCRdb stores in-frame clones only, minus some. This sample has 200,000 to 250,000 clones, with 80% to 90% found just once. Sequenced material: peripheral blood. The receptor set was obtained from a woman in her fifties or sixties with acute or convalescent COVID-19. Both conserved end residues are part of each CDR3. A D gene is named only where the DNA matches it firmly. Rows give clone size only sometimes, using once, few, many, or a class for an expanded clone.

J gene	D gene	clone size	V gene	CDR3 protein	CDR3 DNA
TRBJ1-5	NA	few	TRBV5-4	CASSLGGGVSNQPQHF	TGTGCCAGCAGCTTGGGCGGAGGGGTTTCCAATCAGCCCCAGCATTTT
TRBJ2-7	NA	few	TRBV6-5	CASSFGQQSSYEQYF	TGTGCCAGCAGTTTCGGACAGCAGAGCTCCTACGAGCAGTACTTC
TRBJ1-1	NA	NA	TRBV7-2	CASSPGRNTEAFF	TGTGCCAGCAGCCCGGGTAGAAACACTGAAGCTTTCTTT
TRBJ2-1	NA	NA	TRBV2	CASRWSASNEQFF	TGTGCCAGCAGGTGGAGCGCAAGCAATGAGCAGTTCTTC
TRBJ1-4	NA	once	TRBV5-1	CASSSAQGPRGEKLFF	TGCGCCAGCAGCTCGGCCCAGGGGCCGCGGGGGGAAAAACTGTTTTTT
TRBJ1-1	TRBD1	NA	TRBV10-3	CAISEPDRGRSLNTEAFF	TGTGCCATCAGTGAGCCTGACAGGGGCCGGTCTCTGAACACTGAAGCTTTCTTT
TRBJ1-5	NA	NA	TRBV19	CASSNSGGQPQHF	TGTGCCAGTAGTAACAGTGGAGGTCAGCCCCAGCATTTT
TRBJ2-7	TRBD2	NA	TRBV6-5	CASSSGGLPSYEQYF	TGTGCCAGCAGTAGCGGGGGCCTACCCTCCTACGAGCAGTACTTC
TRBJ2-2	TRBD1	NA	TRBV24-1	CATSLTGAPNTGELFF	TGTGCCACCAGTCTAACAGGGGCCCCGAACACCGGGGAGCTGTTTTTT
TRBJ2-1	NA	NA	TRBV19	CASSIGSVYNEQFF	TGTGCCAGTAGTATAGGCTCGGTGTACAATGAGCAGTTCTTC
TRBJ2-7	NA	NA	TRBV6-5	CASSYKGHSYEQYF	TGTGCCAGCAGTTATAAGGGGCACTCCTACGAGCAGTACTTC
TRBJ2-1	NA	once	TRBV9	CASSVTPTTGRHNEQFF	TGTGCCAGCAGCGTAACCCCCACGACAGGGAGGCACAATGAGCAGTTCTTC
TRBJ2-7	NA	once	TRBV7-2	CASSTRGGASSYEQYF	TGTGCCAGCAGCACAAGGGGCGGGGCCAGCTCCTACGAGCAGTACTTC
TRBJ1-6	NA	once	TRBV6-4	CASSGGESGVAYNSPLHF	TGTGCCAGCAGTGGGGGGGAATCGGGCGTCGCCTATAATTCACCCCTCCACTTT
TRBJ1-2	TRBD1	NA	TRBV7-8	CASSFATRDRGFNYGYTF	TGTGCCAGCAGCTTTGCAACGCGGGACAGGGGTTTTAACTATGGCTACACCTTC
TRBJ2-3	TRBD2	NA	TRBV5-8	CASTLGRVTDTQYF	TGTGCCAGCACCCTCGGGAGGGTAACAGATACGCAGTATTTT
TRBJ1-2	NA	NA	TRBV3-1/TRBV3-2	CASSQVVGGTVNYGYTF	TGTGCCAGCAGCCAAGTGGTTGGAGGCACCGTTAACTATGGCTACACCTTC
TRBJ1-4	NA	NA	TRBV18	CASSPRGGATNEKLFF	TGTGCCAGCTCACCACGCGGGGGAGCAACTAATGAAAAACTGTTTTTT
TRBJ1-2	TRBD1	NA	TRBV7-2	CASSSSGDSNYGYTF	TGTGCCAGCAGCTCTTCGGGGGACAGTAACTATGGCTACACCTTC
TRBJ2-1	NA	NA	TRBV19	CATSWGGLRNEQFF	TGTGCCACCTCATGGGGGGGCTTGCGCAATGAGCAGTTCTTC
TRBJ1-6	NA	NA	TRBV19	CASSLQQIYNSPLHF	TGTGCCAGTAGCCTACAACAGATCTATAATTCACCCCTCCACTTT
TRBJ1-4	NA	NA	TRBV25-1	CASIFGEKLFF	TGTGCCAGCATTTTCGGGGAAAAACTGTTTTTT
TRBJ1-4	NA	NA	TRBV30	CALGGGLWEKLFF	TGTGCCCTAGGGGGGGGGCTTTGGGAAAAACTGTTTTTT
TRBJ2-7	NA	NA	TRBV5-6	CASSLAGSAYEQYF	TGTGCCAGCAGCTTGGCCGGGAGCGCCTACGAGCAGTACTTC
TRBJ2-5	NA	NA	TRBV7-2	CASSLAPGPQETQYF	TGTGCCAGCAGCTTAGCGCCGGGTCCTCAAGAGACCCAGTACTTC
TRBJ2-5	NA	NA	TRBV20-1	CSASSGKPIQETQYF	TGCAGTGCTAGTTCCGGGAAGCCCATCCAAGAGACCCAGTACTTC
TRBJ2-3	NA	once	TRBV6-5	CASNSLSPDTQYF	TGTGCCAGCAATTCCTTAAGCCCAGATACGCAGTATTTT
TRBJ1-5	NA	NA	TRBV28	CASTVGGGSGPQHF	TGTGCCAGCACCGTCGGGGGAGGGTCGGGGCCCCAGCATTTT
TRBJ2-1	TRBD2	NA	TRBV29-1	CSVESGTSGVGDEQFF	TGCAGCGTTGAATCTGGGACTAGCGGGGTGGGGGATGAGCAGTTCTTC
TRBJ2-7	TRBD1	once	TRBV18	CASSPNRGRLYEQYF	TGTGCCAGCTCACCAAACAGGGGAAGGCTTTACGAGCAGTACTTC
TRBJ2-3	NA	NA	TRBV6-2/TRBV6-3	CASSYSMGGASRDTQYF	TGTGCCAGCAGTTACTCAATGGGCGGGGCTAGCCGGGATACGCAGTATTTT
TRBJ2-7	TRBD2	NA	TRBV29-1	CSALLADSSYEQYF	TGCAGCGCCTTACTAGCGGACAGCTCCTACGAGCAGTACTTC
TRBJ2-1	NA	NA	TRBV5-1	CASSPGASSEQFF	TGCGCCAGCAGCCCTGGTGCCTCGAGTGAGCAGTTCTTC
TRBJ1-2	NA	NA	TRBV11-2	CASSLAQYGYTF	TGTGCCAGCAGCTTAGCCCAGTATGGCTACACCTTC
TRBJ2-7	TRBD1	NA	TRBV27	CASRQQGGSTYEQYF	TGTGCCAGCAGGCAACAGGGGGGTAGTACCTACGAGCAGTACTTC
TRBJ2-2	NA	NA	TRBV19	CASVRPGLTGELFF	TGTGCCAGCGTTAGACCAGGACTCACCGGGGAGCTGTTTTTT
TRBJ2-1	TRBD2	NA	TRBV7-2	CASSLGSGGYNEQFF	TGTGCCAGCAGCTTAGGTAGCGGGGGATACAATGAGCAGTTCTTC
TRBJ1-2	NA	NA	TRBV11-1	CASGADYGYTF	TGTGCCAGCGGGGCGGACTATGGCTACACCTTC
TRBJ2-5	NA	once	TRBV21-1	CASTPGTSGAGNQETQYF	TGTGCCAGCACCCCCGGGACTAGCGGGGCGGGTAACCAAGAGACCCAGTACTTC
TRBJ2-5	NA	NA	TRBV11-2	CASSFDWRETQYF	TGTGCCAGCAGCTTTGACTGGCGGGAGACCCAGTACTTC